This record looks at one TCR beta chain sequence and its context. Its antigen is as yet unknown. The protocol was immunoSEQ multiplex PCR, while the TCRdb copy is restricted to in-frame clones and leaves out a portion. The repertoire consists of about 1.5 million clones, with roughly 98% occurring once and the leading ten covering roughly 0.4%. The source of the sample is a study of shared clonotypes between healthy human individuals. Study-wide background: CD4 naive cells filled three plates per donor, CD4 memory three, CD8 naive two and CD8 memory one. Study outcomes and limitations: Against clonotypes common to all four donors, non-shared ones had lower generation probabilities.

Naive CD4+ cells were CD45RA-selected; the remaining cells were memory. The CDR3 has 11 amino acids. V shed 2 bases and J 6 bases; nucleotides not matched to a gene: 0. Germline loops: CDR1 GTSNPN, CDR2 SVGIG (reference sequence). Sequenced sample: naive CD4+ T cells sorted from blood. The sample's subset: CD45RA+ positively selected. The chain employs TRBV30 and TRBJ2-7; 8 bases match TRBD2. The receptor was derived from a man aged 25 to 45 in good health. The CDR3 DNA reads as TGTGCCTGGAGTAGCGGGGGCGAGCAGTACTTC. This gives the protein CAWSSGGEQYF.